Shown below are 7 T cell receptor beta chains from a single sample sequenced in a study of blood T cell repertoires in COVID-19. Profiling relied on immunoSEQ multiplex PCR, and the TCRdb table lists in-frame clones only, not all of them. Among around 200,000 clones listed, about 88% were seen once. Source material: PBMCs or T cells enriched from blood (not recorded which). These receptors all come from a woman aged 30 to 39 who had recovered from COVID-19.

CDR3 loop: CASSLRSSDLNTGELFF. CDR3 coding DNA: TGTGCCAGCAGCTTACGGAGTAGCGACTTGAACACCGGGGAGCTGTTTTTT. The chain couples TRBV11-2 to TRBJ2-2, with D perhaps TRBD2 (5 bases). The V and J ends lost 2 bases and 1 base respectively, with 14 bases between them. Germline loops: CDR1 SGHAT, CDR2 FQNNGV. The CDR3 has 17 residues.

The genes are TRBV10-3 and TRBJ1-4; 9 bases are shared with TRBD1. J gave up 6 bases and V 3 bases, and 2 bases lay outside the gene matches. The V gene's germline CDR1 is ENHRY and CDR2 SYGVKD. CDR3 length: 14 residues. The CDR3 bases are TGTGCCATCAGTGAAGACAGGGGGTATGAAAAACTGTTTTTT. It codes for CAISEDRGYEKLFF.

In this sample, this clone turned up once. CDR3 sequence reads: CASGGGQGATGELFF. DNA of the CDR3: TGCGCCAGCGGAGGGGGACAGGGGGCGACCGGGGAGCTGTTTTTT. This chain connects TRBV4-3 to TRBJ2-2; 12 bases are a match to TRBD1. V lost 8 bases to trimming and J lost 5 bases; unmatched junction nucleotides: 6. The CDR3 spans 15 residues. Germline V gene data show CDR1 as LGHNA and CDR2 as YSLEER.

The V gene is TRBV5-6, the J gene TRBJ1-2, with 7 bases that match TRBD1. Trimming removed 4 bases from V and 2 bases from J; junction bases left unmatched: 8. In germline, CDR1 is SGHDT, CDR2 YYEEEE. The CDR3 is made up of 15 amino acids. CDR3: CASSLGQAPNYGYTF. The CDR3 DNA sequence: TGTGCCAGCAGCCTAGGACAGGCACCAAACTATGGCTACACCTTC. The full variable domain, its missing parts supplied by reference TRBV5-6 and TRBJ1-2, is DAGVTQSPTHLIKTRGQQVTLRCSPKSGHDTVSWYQQALGQGPQFIFQYYEEEERQRGNFPDRFSGHQFPNYSSELNVNALLLGDSALYLCASSLGQAPNYGYTFGSGTRLTVV.

This clone was recorded once. This chain joins TRBV9 and TRBJ2-1; TRBD1 might be the D (5 bases). V lost 0 bases, J lost 3 bases, and 10 bases lay in between. This CDR3 has 15 amino acids. From germline, CDR1 is SGDLS and CDR2 YYNGEE. The CDR3 loop is CASSVAPRDYNEQFF. For the CDR3, the DNA is TGTGCCAGCAGCGTAGCGCCCAGGGACTACAATGAGCAGTTCTTC.

The chain couples TRBV19 to TRBJ1-1; tentatively, D is TRBD1 (5 bases). Germline V gene sequence: CDR1 LNHDA, CDR2 SQIVND (reference sequence). The CDR3 runs to 14 residues. V shed 10 bases and J shed 4 bases, with 19 bases lying between them. The CDR3 region is CATDPGEGSTEAFF. The CDR3 region has the DNA TGTGCCACCGATCCGGGGGAAGGGAGCACTGAAGCTTTCTTT. Full variable domain (remainder filled in from reference TRBV19 and TRBJ1-1): DGGITQSPKYLFRKEGQNVTLSCEQNLNHDAMYWYRQDPGQGLRLIYYSQIVNDFQKGDIAEGYSVSREKKESFPLTVTSAQKNPTAFYLCATDPGEGSTEAFFGQGTRLTVV.

The chain recombines TRBV11-3 with TRBJ2-1; 11 nucleotides agree with TRBD2. From germline, CDR1 is SGHNT and CDR2 YENEEA. The CDR3 spans 17 residues. J lost 8 bases, V lost 1 base, and 10 bases had no gene match. For the CDR3, the DNA is TGTGCCAGCAGCTTAGGGCTAGCGGGGGGTTTACTGGATGAGCAGTTCTTC. This encodes CASSLGLAGGLLDEQFF.